The subject of this entry is one T cell receptor beta chain. It lacks a known antigen. One base away there is no much larger clone; base qualities are not given. This specimen belongs to a study of shared clonotypes between healthy human individuals (dated by TCRdb to about 2020). About the study as a whole: Two women and a few men aged 18 to 49 years were included in the cohort. Per donor, three plates each were used for CD4 naive and CD4 memory, two for CD8 naive, and one for CD8 memory. The study deeply sequenced blood TCR repertoires of about 5 healthy adults to estimate repertoire size and the extent of clonotype sharing between individuals. Different laboratories and diverse techniques were used to prepare libraries and sequence TCR repertoires, to increase sequencing depth and limit assay-specific biases. Between about 0.9 and 9 billion PBMCs per donor were obtained by leukapheresis. The full study reports these points: Because the study included only a small number of donors, the genetic and exposure-history diversity represented was limited. Even with the large sequencing depth, rarefaction of the sorted-subset datasets indicated that sequencing was incomplete. Pairwise subsampling indicated that sequencing depth was expected to affect the degree of clonotype sharing among donors. When a handful of donors were compared, the shared fraction of clonotypes was around 5% for naive CD4, less than 4% for naive CD8, 2% to 2.5% for memory CD4, and 0.4% for memory CD8. Estimated clonotype richness was generally larger for naive than for memory subsets. Sampling was limited to blood, and TCR repertoires in tissue likely differ from TCR repertoires in blood. Clonotypes shared by all four sorted-subset donors showed higher generation probabilities than non-shared clonotypes.

For the CD8 naive samples, CD45RO-negative cells were positively selected for CCR7, yielding a CD45RA+CCR7+ population from which TemRA cells were excluded. The donors were healthy, HIV-negative adults who had no recently reported acute infections or vaccinations. Only Caucasian adults living in Nashville, Tennessee, USA were represented among the donors. Blood was obtained by leukapheresis, after which PBMCs were separated by Ficoll-Histopaque density gradient centrifugation and cryopreserved in liquid nitrogen vapor phase. Analytical flow cytometry was used to check the purity and quantity of each magnetically sorted T cell population. From each sorted fraction, genomic DNA was isolated and quantified by UV absorbance on a Nanodrop 2000c. Using the deep immunoSEQ assay, multiplex PCR amplified TCR CDR3 regions from genomic DNA. For each cell subset, the extracted genomic DNA was distributed evenly across all wells of several immunoSEQ 96-well plates, and each plate served as one replicate. For sorted subsets, approximately 0.2 ug of genomic DNA, equivalent to 30,000 or so T cell genomes, went into each replicate PCR. Purified libraries were quantified with a Qubit 3.0 fluorometer, sized on a Bioanalyzer 2100, and re-quantified with the KAPA Library Quantification kit. Every immunoSEQ 96-well plate was sequenced on a dedicated single-read 150-cycle Illumina NextSeq 550 flow cell. The paper's processing steps were these. Because only junctional sequences without quality scores were contained in the immunoSEQ output, filtering matching that applied to full-length reads could not be performed. Sequences were annotated with PyIR, a Python wrapper for IgBLAST v1.9, and V/J genes and CDR3 were assigned using IMGT germline references. Reads were removed for weak V/J assignments (E-value above 1e-6), missing CDR3, stop codons, out-of-frame junctions, or ambiguous translated residues. V3J clonotypes were defined as sequences sharing the same inferred V gene, J gene, and CDR3 amino acid sequence. Percentage overlap between repertoires was computed as shared unique clonotypes divided by the size of the smaller repertoire. Three approaches were used to assess repertoire richness: RTK rarefaction, the Chao1 estimator, and Recon v2.1 estimates of unobserved clonotypes. OLGA was used to compute generation probabilities for all TCRbeta clonotypes that the gDNA method yielded from a few donors. In TCRdb, the immuneACCESS table is reduced to in-frame sequences with V and J assigned. These tables do not hold every clone; where another copy was compared, an unresolved V gene accounts for under half, and the others remain unexplained. V, J and clone size reflect that table, while D and trimming were determined from the DNA. The table for this sample lists a few million clones; just over 90% of them were counted only once. The ten most abundant clones make up more than 1.5% of the sample.

The receptor was derived from a man younger than 35 in good health. Some clones in this sample may be carry-over from other donors' samples. The sequenced material came from naive CD8+ T cells from PBMCs. The cell subset or site label for this specimen denotes: CD45RA+CCR7+.

The CDR3 has the sequence CASSETQGRATDTQYF. The DNA is as follows: TGTGCCAGCAGTGAAACACAGGGTCGGGCCACAGATACGCAGTATTTT. Rearrangement joined TRBV25-1 to TRBJ2-3, with a tentative D gene TRBD1 over 6 matching bases. The CDR1 and CDR2 encoded by the germline V gene are MGHDK and SYGVNS. Trimming at the junction amounts to 2 bases on V and 2 bases on J, and the germline ends lie 14 bases apart. The CDR3, from cysteine to phenylalanine, totals 16 residues. The DNA shown is the 48-base CDR3, in frame from base 1. Joined to the reference TRBV25-1 and TRBJ2-3 proteins, this CDR3 gives the full variable domain: EADIYQTPRYLVIGTGKKITLECSQTMGHDKMYWYQQDPGMELHLIHYSYGVNSTEKGDLSSESTVSRIRTEHFPLTLESARPSHTSQYLCASSETQGRATDTQYFGPGTRLTVL.